The TCR beta chain under discussion was sequenced for a study of shared clonotypes between healthy human individuals. Donation came from healthy HIV-negative adults that had no recent acute infections or vaccinations. Unsorted samples, those not sorted, used approximately 88 million PBMCs for genomic DNA. The repertoire was sequenced with immunoSEQ multiplex PCR; TCRdb's copy has only in-frame clones and lacks some. The sample lists 530,000 or so clones; over 75% were seen once. This clone was seen a few times. This CDR3 comprises 13 residues. The V gene's germline CDR1 is SQVTM and CDR2 ANQGSEA. Trimming took off 7 bases at V and 0 bases at J, with 12 bases between the two ends.

V gene TRBV29-1 combines with J gene TRBJ1-1; the D is unclear. Sequencing input: PBMCs. The sequence came from a woman in her 40s in good health. Some clones in this sample may be carry-over from other donors' samples. CDR3 protein: CSGGNRMNTEAFF. The CDR3 DNA is TGCAGCGGGGGAAATCGGATGAACACTGAAGCTTTCTTT.